This T cell receptor beta chain was sequenced in a study of shared clonotypes between healthy human individuals (dated by TCRdb to about 2020). For context, the study as a whole: The cohort included a few men and a couple of women between 18 and 49 years of age. Each donor's leukapheresis produced roughly between roughly 0.85 and 9.5 billion PBMCs. To increase sequencing depth and limit assay-specific biases, TCR repertoire library preparation and sequencing were carried out by different laboratories using diverse techniques. The study deeply sequenced blood TCR repertoires of five healthy adults to estimate repertoire size and the extent of clonotype sharing between individuals. Per donor, three plates each were used for CD4 naive and CD4 memory, two for CD8 naive, and one for CD8 memory. Beyond this particular receptor, the publication reports: Because the study included a small number of donors, the genetic and exposure-history diversity represented was limited. Based on pairwise subsampling, the degree of clonotype sharing among donors was expected to be affected by sequencing depth. Even with the large sequencing depth, rarefaction of the sorted-subset datasets indicated that sequencing was incomplete. Sampling was limited to blood, and TCR repertoires in tissue likely differ from TCR repertoires in blood. About 5% of naive CD4, 3.5% of naive CD8, around 2.3% of memory CD4, and 0.4% of memory CD8 clonotypes were shared across four donors. Naive subsets generally had larger estimated clonotype richness than memory subsets did. Compared with non-shared clonotypes, the clonotypes found in all four sorted-subset donors had higher generation probabilities.

Spanning cysteine to phenylalanine, the CDR3 consists of 14 amino acids. Kept here is only the CDR3 DNA, which spans 42 bases and is read in frame from base 1. The germline V gene sets CDR1 to SGHRS and CDR2 to YFSETQ. V drops 4 bases and J drops 4 bases, leaving 14 bases in between. TCR CDR3 regions were amplified from genomic DNA by multiplex PCR using the deep immunoSEQ assay. Extracted genomic DNA from each cell subset was spread evenly across all wells of several immunoSEQ 96-well plates, with each plate serving as a replicate. For sorted subsets, about 200 ng genomic DNA, equal to 25,000 to 35,000 T cell genomes, was loaded into each replicate PCR. Purified libraries were measured with a Qubit 3.0 fluorometer, size-checked on a Bioanalyzer 2100, and measured again with the KAPA Library Quantification kit. Every immunoSEQ 96-well plate was sequenced on a separate single-read 150-cycle Illumina NextSeq 550 flow cell. In the source study's methods: Because only junctional sequences without quality scores were contained in the immunoSEQ output, filtering matching that applied to full-length reads could not be performed. To assign V/J genes and CDR3, sequences were annotated against IMGT germline references using PyIR, a Python wrapper for IgBLAST v1.9. Any read was removed if the V/J assignment was weak (E-value above 1e-6), the CDR3 was missing, or the read contained stop codons, out-of-frame junctions, or ambiguous translated residues. V3J clonotypes were defined as sequences sharing the same inferred V gene, J gene, and CDR3 amino acid sequence. Percentage overlap between repertoires was calculated by dividing the number of shared unique clonotypes by the size of the smaller repertoire. RTK rarefaction, the Chao1 estimator, and Recon v2.1 estimates of unobserved clonotypes were used to assess repertoire richness. OLGA was used to compute generation probabilities for all TCRbeta clonotypes that the gDNA method yielded from several donors. Drawn from immuneACCESS, this table holds only the in-frame rearrangements with V and J called that TCRdb kept. Clones are partly lost; checked studies trace under half to an unresolved V gene and leave the rest unexplained. The DNA gave D and trimming, while V, J and clone size come from that table. The sample includes more than 2 million clones, with about 95% observed a single time. The ten largest clones add up to approximately 1.2% of the sample.

CD8 naive samples consisted of CD45RO-negative cells that were positively selected for CCR7, yielding a CD45RA+CCR7+ population without TemRA cells. The donors were healthy, HIV-negative adults with no recently reported acute infections or vaccinations. Only Caucasian adults living in Nashville, Tennessee, USA were represented among the donors. After blood collection by leukapheresis, PBMCs were isolated using Ficoll-Histopaque density gradient centrifugation and then cryopreserved in the vapor phase of liquid nitrogen. Purity and quantity of every magnetically sorted T cell population were checked by analytical flow cytometry. Genomic DNA was isolated from each sorted fraction and quantified by UV absorbance on a Nanodrop 2000c. On this clone itself: No antigen is known for it. Base quality data are lacking; no much larger clone is found one base away.

The TCR comes from a man aged 18 to 30 in good health. The specimen sequenced was naive CD8+ T cells sorted from blood. The sample's cell subset or site label is to be understood as: CD45RA+CCR7+. The V and J genes are TRBV5-1 and TRBJ2-5; the D gene is perhaps TRBD2, from 6 matching bases. Here is the DNA: TGCGCCAGCAGCCCGCGGGACTGGTCAGAGACCCAGTACTTC. Its protein product is CASSPRDWSETQYF.